The clone carrying this TCR beta chain was detected only once. Antigen: not known. The CDR3 consists of 14 residues. J was trimmed by 4 bases and V by 7 bases; bases with no gene match: 8. This sample stems from a study of CD8 T cells in Susac syndrome. Study findings and constraints: It was acknowledged by the study that relatively few individuals were included in its TCR sequencing and HLA analysis.

Reverse transcription used about 0.45 to 1 ug RNA and random hexamers. The CDR3 of TCR beta was amplified by immunoSEQ multiplex PCR across 54 Vbeta and 13 Jbeta. TCRdb ran MiXCR on the immunoSEQ multiplex PCR reads and lists one entry per CDR3 protein. The repertoire holds 150,000 to 200,000 distinct CDR3 sequences, about 93% seen once, with around 0.13% in the top ten. Sequenced material: CD4+ T cells from PBMCs. V is TRBV12-3 or TRBV12-4 and J is TRBJ2-3; TRBD1 agrees at 7 bases. This TCR was recovered from a human donor in good health. The CDR3 loop reads CASTLRQGADTQYF. Written as DNA, the CDR3 is TGTGCCAGCACTCTCCGACAGGGAGCAGATACGCAGTATTTT.